This T cell receptor (beta chain) stems from a study of Graves' ophthalmopathy and Graves' hyperthyroidism. Clinical symptoms, serum thyroxine, TRAb, thyroid ultrasound and orbital computed tomography determined diagnosis. This clonotype was seen many times. Amplified material comprised TCR beta CDR3 regions derived from RNA transcripts. HTBI primers were employed in first-round RT-PCR, then a second-round multiplex PCR followed. TCRdb called the multiplex PCR reads again in MiXCR, with one record for every CDR3 protein. In the table there are about 220,000 distinct CDR3 sequences, 20% to 25% of which are singletons. Trimming shortened V by 6 bases and J by 6 bases, and 11 bases separated the two germline ends. The CDR3 runs to 12 residues. Germline V gene lookup returns CDR1 SNHLY and CDR2 FYNNEI.

Sequenced sample: peripheral blood. This chain links TRBV2 with TRBJ2-5; D tentatively reads TRBD1 or TRBD2 (5 bases each). This clonotype originated in a woman between 50 and 59 years old with Graves' ophthalmopathy. The CDR3 DNA reads TGTGCCAGCAGAGCCGGGGCGAAGACCCAGTACTTC. Translation gives CASRAGAKTQYF.